This T cell receptor (beta chain) is from a study of blood T cell repertoires in COVID-19. The wider study: Material from acute and convalescent COVID-19 was sourced from the United States, Italy and Spain. The analysed material was cDNA or gDNA that came from T cells, B-cell-depleted T cells, or PBMCs.

Data came from immunoSEQ multiplex PCR; TCRdb stores just in-frame clones and leaves some out. Of about 200,000 clones listed, approximately 86% were seen once; the top ten hold more than 2.5%. Sequencing was done on a sample of peripheral blood. This receptor was taken from a man aged 55 to 69 with acute or convalescent COVID-19.

CDR3 nucleotides: TGCGCCAGCAGCTTAGAGGGAAATGAAAAACTGTTTTTT. It specifies CASSLEGNEKLFF. The gene calls are TRBV5-1 and TRBJ1-4, with D unclear. The CDR3 contains 13 residues. In germline, CDR1 is SGHRS, CDR2 YFSETQ. The ends were cut back, 2 bases at V and 5 bases at J, with 7 bases in the middle. Variable domain in full (rest from reference TRBV5-1 and TRBJ1-4): KAGVTQTPRYLIKTRGQQVTLSCSPISGHRSVSWYQQTPGQGLQFLFEYFSETQRNKGNFPGRFSGRQFSNSRSEMNVSTLELGDSALYLCASSLEGNEKLFFGSGTQLSVL.